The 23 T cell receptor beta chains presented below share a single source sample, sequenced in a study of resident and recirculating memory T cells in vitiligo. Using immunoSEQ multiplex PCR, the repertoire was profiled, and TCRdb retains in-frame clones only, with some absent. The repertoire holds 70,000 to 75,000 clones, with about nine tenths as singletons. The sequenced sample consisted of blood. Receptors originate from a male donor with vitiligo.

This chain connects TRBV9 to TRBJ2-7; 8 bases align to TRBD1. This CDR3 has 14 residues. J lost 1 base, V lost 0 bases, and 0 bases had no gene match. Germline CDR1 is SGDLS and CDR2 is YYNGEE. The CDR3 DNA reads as TGTGCCAGCAGCGTAGGGGACAGGTCCTACGAGCAGTACTTC. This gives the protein CASSVGDRSYEQYF.

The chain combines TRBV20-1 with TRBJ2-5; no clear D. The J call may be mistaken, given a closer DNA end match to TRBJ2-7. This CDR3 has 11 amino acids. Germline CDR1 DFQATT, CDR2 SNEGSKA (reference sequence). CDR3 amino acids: CSASTSYEQYF. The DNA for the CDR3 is TGCAGTGCTAGTACCTCCTACGAGCAGTACTTC.

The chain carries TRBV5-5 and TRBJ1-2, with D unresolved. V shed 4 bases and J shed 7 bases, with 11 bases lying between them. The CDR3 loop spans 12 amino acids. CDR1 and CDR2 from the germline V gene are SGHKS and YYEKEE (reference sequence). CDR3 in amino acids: CASSRGLGGYTF. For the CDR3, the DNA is TGTGCCAGCAGCCGAGGGCTTGGTGGCTACACCTTC.

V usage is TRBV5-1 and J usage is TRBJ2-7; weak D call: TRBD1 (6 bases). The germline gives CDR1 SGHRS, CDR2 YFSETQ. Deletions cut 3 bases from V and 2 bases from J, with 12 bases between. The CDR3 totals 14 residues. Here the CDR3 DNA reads TGCGCCAGCAGCTCAGGACAGACTACCTACGAGCAGTACTTC. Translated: CASSSGQTTYEQYF.

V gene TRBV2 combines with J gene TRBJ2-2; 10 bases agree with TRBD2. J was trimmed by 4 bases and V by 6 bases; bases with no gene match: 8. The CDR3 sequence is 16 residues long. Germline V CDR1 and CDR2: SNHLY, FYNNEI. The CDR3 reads CASSDLAGAATGELFF. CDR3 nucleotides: TGTGCCAGCAGCGATCTAGCGGGGGCCGCCACCGGGGAGCTGTTTTTT.

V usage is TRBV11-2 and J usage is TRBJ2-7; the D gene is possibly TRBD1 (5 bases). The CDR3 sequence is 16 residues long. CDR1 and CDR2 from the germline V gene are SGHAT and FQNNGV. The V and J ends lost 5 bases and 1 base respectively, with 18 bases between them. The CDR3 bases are TGTGCCAGCAGCCCGGTTCAGGGCCCGTTATCCTACGAGCAGTACTTC. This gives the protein CASSPVQGPLSYEQYF.

The CDR3 DNA sequence: TGTGCCAGCAGTCGTGACAACGTAAATACTGAAGCTTTCTTT. The encoded protein is CASSRDNVNTEAFF. The chain couples TRBV6-5 to TRBJ1-1, with D uncertain. CDR3 size: 14 residues. Trimming took 5 bases from V and 5 from J, leaving 15 bases between them. CDR1 and CDR2 from the germline V gene are MNHEY and SVGAGI.

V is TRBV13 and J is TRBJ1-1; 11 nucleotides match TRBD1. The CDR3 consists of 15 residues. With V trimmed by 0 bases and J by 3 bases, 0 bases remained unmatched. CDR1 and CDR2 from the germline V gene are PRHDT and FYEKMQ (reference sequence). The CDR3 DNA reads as TGTGCCAGCAGCTTAGGGGACAGGGGGCACACTGAAGCTTTCTTT. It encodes CASSLGDRGHTEAFF.

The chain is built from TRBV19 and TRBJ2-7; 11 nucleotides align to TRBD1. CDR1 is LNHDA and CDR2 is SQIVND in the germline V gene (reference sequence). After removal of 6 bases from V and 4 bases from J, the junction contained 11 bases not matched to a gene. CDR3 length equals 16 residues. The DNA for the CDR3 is TGTGCCAGTAGCGGGCGACAGGACAGGGGGCCGTACGAGCAGTACTTC. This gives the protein CASSGRQDRGPYEQYF.

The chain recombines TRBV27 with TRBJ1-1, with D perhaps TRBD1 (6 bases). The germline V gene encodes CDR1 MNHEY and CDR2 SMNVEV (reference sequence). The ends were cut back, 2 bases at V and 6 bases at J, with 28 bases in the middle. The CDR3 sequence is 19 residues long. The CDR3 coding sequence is TGTGCCAGCAGTTTAGTCCGTTTCCGGACTGAGGGGGGGAAGGCTGAAGCTTTCTTT. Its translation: CASSLVRFRTEGGKAEAFF.

Here the CDR3 reads CATSRVDSHTEAFF. The DNA for the CDR3 is TGTGCCACCAGCAGAGTCGACAGTCACACTGAAGCTTTCTTT. This chain uses TRBV15 with TRBJ1-1; D might be TRBD1 (5 bases). Germline CDR1 and CDR2: LNHNV and YYDKDF (reference sequence). The CDR3 consists of 14 residues. The V end lost 1 base, the J end lost 3 bases, and 9 bases lay between the germline ends.

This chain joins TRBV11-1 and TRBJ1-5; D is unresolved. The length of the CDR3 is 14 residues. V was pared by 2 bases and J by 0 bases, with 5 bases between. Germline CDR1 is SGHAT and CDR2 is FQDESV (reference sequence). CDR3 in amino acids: CASSLSGSNQPQHF. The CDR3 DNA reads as TGTGCCAGCAGCTTATCGGGTAGCAATCAGCCCCAGCATTTT.

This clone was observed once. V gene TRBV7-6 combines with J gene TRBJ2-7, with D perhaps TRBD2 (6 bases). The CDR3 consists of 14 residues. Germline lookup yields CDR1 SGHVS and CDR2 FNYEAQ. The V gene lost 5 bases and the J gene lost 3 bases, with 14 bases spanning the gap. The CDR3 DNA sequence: TGTGCCAGCAGCCCGGGCGGGGTACTCTACGAGCAGTACTTC. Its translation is CASSPGGVLYEQYF.

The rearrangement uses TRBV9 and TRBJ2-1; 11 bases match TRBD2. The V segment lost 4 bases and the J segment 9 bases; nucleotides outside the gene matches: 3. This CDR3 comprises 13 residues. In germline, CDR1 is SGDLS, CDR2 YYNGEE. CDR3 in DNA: TGTGCCAGCAGCTTCGGGACTAGCGGTGAGCAGTTCTTC. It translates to CASSFGTSGEQFF. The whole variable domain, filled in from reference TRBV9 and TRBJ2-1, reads DSGVTQTPKHLITATGQRVTLRCSPRSGDLSVYWYQQSLDQGLQFLIQYYNGEERAKGNILERFSAQQFPDLHSELNLSSLELGDSALYFCASSFGTSGEQFFGPGTRLTVL.

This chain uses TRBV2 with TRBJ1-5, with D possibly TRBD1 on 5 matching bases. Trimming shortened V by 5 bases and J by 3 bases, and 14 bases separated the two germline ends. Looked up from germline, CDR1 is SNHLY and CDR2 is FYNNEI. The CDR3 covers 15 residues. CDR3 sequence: CASSNGGGFNQPQHF. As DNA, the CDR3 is TGTGCCAGCAGTAACGGGGGAGGTTTCAATCAGCCCCAGCATTTT.

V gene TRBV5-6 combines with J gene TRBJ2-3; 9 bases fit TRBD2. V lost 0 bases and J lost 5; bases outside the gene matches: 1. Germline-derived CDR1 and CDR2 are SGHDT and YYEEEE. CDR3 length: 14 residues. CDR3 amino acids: CASSLEAGGDTQYF. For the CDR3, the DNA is TGTGCCAGCAGCTTGGAAGCGGGGGGAGATACGCAGTATTTT.

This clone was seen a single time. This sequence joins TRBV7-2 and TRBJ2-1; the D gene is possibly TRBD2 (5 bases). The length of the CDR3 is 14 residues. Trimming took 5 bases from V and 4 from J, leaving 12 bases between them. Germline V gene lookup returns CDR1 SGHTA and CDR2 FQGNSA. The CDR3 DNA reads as TGTGCCAGCAGCCCGGCGGGCTTGTACAATGAGCAGTTCTTC. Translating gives CASSPAGLYNEQFF.

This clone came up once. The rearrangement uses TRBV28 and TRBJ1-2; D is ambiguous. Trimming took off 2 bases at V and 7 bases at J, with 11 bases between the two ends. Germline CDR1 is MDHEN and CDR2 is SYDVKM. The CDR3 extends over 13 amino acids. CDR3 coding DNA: TGTGCCAGCAGTTTAGTCCCTCGGGGTGGCTACACCTTC. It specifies CASSLVPRGGYTF.

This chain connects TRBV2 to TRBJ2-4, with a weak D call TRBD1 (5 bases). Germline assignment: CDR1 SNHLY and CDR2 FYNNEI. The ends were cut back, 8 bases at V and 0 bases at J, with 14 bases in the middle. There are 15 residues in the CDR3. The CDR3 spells CASGPGRLAKNIQYF. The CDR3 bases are TGTGCCAGCGGCCCAGGGCGGCTAGCCAAAAACATTCAGTACTTC.

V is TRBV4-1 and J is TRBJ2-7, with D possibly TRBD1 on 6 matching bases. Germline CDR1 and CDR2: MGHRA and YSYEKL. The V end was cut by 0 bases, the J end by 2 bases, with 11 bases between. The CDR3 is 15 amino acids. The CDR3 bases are TGCGCCAGCAGCCAAGAGGGTGAGGGGGCCTACGAGCAGTACTTC. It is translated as CASSQEGEGAYEQYF.

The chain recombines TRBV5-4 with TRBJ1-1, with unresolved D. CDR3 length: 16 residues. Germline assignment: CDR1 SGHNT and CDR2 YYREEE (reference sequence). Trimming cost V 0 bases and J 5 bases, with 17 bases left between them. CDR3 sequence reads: CASSLGRGVSVTEAFF. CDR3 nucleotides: TGTGCCAGCAGCTTGGGTCGGGGAGTGTCGGTAACTGAAGCTTTCTTT.

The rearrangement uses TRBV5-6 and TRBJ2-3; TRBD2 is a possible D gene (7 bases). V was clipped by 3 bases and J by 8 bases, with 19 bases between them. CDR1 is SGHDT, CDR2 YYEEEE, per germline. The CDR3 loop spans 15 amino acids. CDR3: CASSWGGGAEGTQYF. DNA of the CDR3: TGTGCCAGCAGCTGGGGGGGCGGGGCTGAAGGTACGCAGTATTTT.

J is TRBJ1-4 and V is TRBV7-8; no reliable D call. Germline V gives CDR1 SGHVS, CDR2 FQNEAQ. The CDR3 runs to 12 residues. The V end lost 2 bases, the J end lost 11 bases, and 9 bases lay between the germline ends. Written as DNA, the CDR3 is TGTGCCAGCAGCTTAAGCAGCGGGAAACTGTTTTTT. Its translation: CASSLSSGKLFF.